This T cell receptor beta chain was documented in a study of CD8+CD57+ T cells in acquired aplastic anemia. Across the whole study: Quantities of DNA derived from sorted CD4+ and CD8+ cells averaged about 3.2 ug. Among healthy donors, CD4+ cells averaged roughly 11 million reads. Study-wide results and limits: Some 29 shared CD8+ CDR3s appeared highly expressed within patients' immunodominant clones. In CD8+ cells, Simpson's diversity showed no significant difference between patients and controls.

At least ten counts were recorded for this clonotype. Its specificity is not known. Genomic DNA served as template for TCR beta VDJ and CDR3 profiling. TCRdb recomputed calls from the reads with MiXCR, one row per CDR3 protein. This table holds 150,000 to 200,000 distinct CDR3 sequences, roughly 45% found once. This CDR3 is built from 17 residues. V lost 0 bases, J lost 0 bases, and 5 bases stayed unmatched. Germline loops: CDR1 SGHNT, CDR2 YYREEE (reference sequence). What was sequenced was sorted CD4+, CD8+, or CD8+CD57+ T cells (not recorded which) from PBMCs. This TCR was sampled from a human donor in good health. This rearrangement joins TRBV5-4 to TRBJ1-3, with 8 bases that match TRBD1. CDR3: CASSLGQGILSGNTIYF. CDR3 DNA: TGTGCCAGCAGCTTGGGACAGGGGATTCTCTCTGGAAACACCATATATTTT.